These 10 T cell receptor beta chains share one sample of origin, sequenced in a study of blood T cell repertoires in COVID-19. Here immunoSEQ multiplex PCR was the method, and the copy in TCRdb shows in-frame clones only, minus some. Of hundreds of thousands of clones in the sample, roughly 89% are singletons; the top ten hold less than 2%. The source material was peripheral blood. The receptors derive from a woman aged 25 to 39 with COVID-19, enrolled during active disease.

The gene calls are TRBV6-2 or TRBV6-3 and TRBJ1-5; no definite D call. The CDR3 is 13 residues long. Germline lookup yields CDR1 MNHEY and CDR2 SVGEGT. The V end was cut by 0 bases, the J end by 8 bases, with 8 bases between. As DNA, the CDR3 is TGTGCCAGCAGTTACTCCCAGTATGAGCCCCAGCATTTT. Translating gives CASSYSQYEPQHF.

The chain recombines TRBV6-4 with TRBJ2-1; D possibly corresponds to TRBD2 (5 bases). CDR1 is MRHNA, CDR2 SNTAGT, per germline. V dropped 2 bases and J dropped 6 bases, with 11 bases sitting between them. The CDR3 contains 14 residues. The CDR3 DNA reads TGTGCCAGCAGTGACGGACTGGGAATCAATGAGCAGTTCTTC. Amino acids: CASSDGLGINEQFF.

This chain uses TRBV7-6 with TRBJ2-2, with D perhaps TRBD1 (6 bases). The germline CDR1 and CDR2 sequences are SGHVS and FNYEAQ. The CDR3 length is 14 residues. V lost 1 base and J lost 7, with 10 bases in between. The CDR3 nucleotides are TGTGCCAGCAGCTTAGGTCCAGGGGTCGGGGAGCTGTTTTTT. It translates to CASSLGPGVGELFF.

The sample holds a few counts of this clone. J is TRBJ2-7 and V is TRBV28; the D gene is possibly TRBD2 (5 bases). In germline, CDR1 is MDHEN, CDR2 SYDVKM. V was cut by 3 bases and J by 10 bases, with 13 bases left in between. The length of the CDR3 is 12 residues. Here the CDR3 reads CASSFLGRGQYF. The CDR3 DNA reads as TGTGCCAGCAGTTTCCTGGGTCGGGGTCAGTACTTC.

The chain has TRBV15 and TRBJ1-1; D is perhaps TRBD1 (6 bases). The CDR3 is made up of 15 amino acids. Per the germline V gene, CDR1 is LNHNV and CDR2 is YYDKDF (reference sequence). Trimming took off 2 bases at V and 0 bases at J, with 10 bases between the two ends. CDR3 amino acids: CATSRPRQVNTEAFF. The DNA for the CDR3 is TGTGCCACCAGCAGACCGCGACAGGTGAACACTGAAGCTTTCTTT.

The rearrangement uses TRBV10-2 and TRBJ1-5; no clear D. V dropped 3 bases and J dropped 0 bases, with 6 bases sitting between them. CDR1 is WSHSY, CDR2 SAAADI, per germline. The length of the CDR3 is 14 residues. This CDR3 is CASSELNSNQPQHF. The CDR3 nucleotides read TGCGCCAGCAGTGAACTAAATAGCAATCAGCCCCAGCATTTT.

The chain employs TRBV7-2 and TRBJ1-2; the D gene is possibly TRBD1 (5 bases). The germline V gene has CDR1 SGHTA and CDR2 FQGNSA. This CDR3 region has 14 residues. Trimming shortened V by 0 bases and J by 6 bases, and 11 bases separated the two germline ends. CDR3 bases: TGTGCCAGCAGCTTAGCGGGACTTAGCCATGGCTACACCTTC. Translation: CASSLAGLSHGYTF.

The gene calls are TRBV18 and TRBJ2-1; TRBD2 is a possible D gene (5 bases). Germline-derived CDR1 and CDR2 are KGHSH and LQKENI. The CDR3 length is 14 residues. V was shortened by 1 base and J by 7 bases, with 11 bases between the two germline ends. Written as DNA, the CDR3 is TGTGCCAGCTCACCACAGGGATCGGGGAATGAGCAGTTCTTC. Protein: CASSPQGSGNEQFF.

This clone has just one count. The V gene is TRBV5-1, the J gene TRBJ2-2; the match to TRBD2 covers 11 bases. Germline loops: CDR1 SGHRS, CDR2 YFSETQ. V lost 9 bases to trimming and J lost 6 bases; unmatched junction nucleotides: 7. The CDR3 is made up of 14 amino acids. For the CDR3, the DNA is TGCGCCACCCGGCCGACTAGCGGGGCCGGGGAGCTGTTTTTT. As protein: CATRPTSGAGELFF.

In this sample, this clone turned up once. This chain uses TRBV2 with TRBJ1-5; the D gene is possibly TRBD1 (6 bases). There are 13 residues in the CDR3. Between the trimmed V and J ends, which lost 6 bases and 6 bases, there was a span of 12 bases. Germline V gene lookup returns CDR1 SNHLY and CDR2 FYNNEI. CDR3 bases: TGTGCCAGCAGCCGGGGGGCTCCTCAGCCCCAGCATTTT. Amino acid sequence: CASSRGAPQPQHF.